These T cell receptor beta chains were read from a single sample in a study of blood T cell repertoires in COVID-19. Sequencing used immunoSEQ multiplex PCR; TCRdb keeps in-frame clones, though not all of them. Of 20,000 to 25,000 clones in the sample, 65% to 90% are singletons; the top ten hold 48%. The sample taken for sequencing was peripheral blood. Every receptor here comes from a man aged 65 to 85 with acute or convalescent COVID-19. The CDR3 runs from the conserved cysteine through the conserved F or W. Fields, in order: clone size, D gene, V gene, J gene, CDR3 protein, CDR3 DNA. The D gene is left open where the match is weak. Size tells how often a clone was seen (once, few, many) or the class of an expanded clone, and some rows leave it out.

>-|TRBD1|TRBV28|TRBJ1-3
CASSLGQGRVASGNTIYF
TGTGCCAGCAGTCTGGGACAGGGGAGAGTGGCCTCTGGAAACACCATATATTTT
>few|-|TRBV5-1|TRBJ1-1
CASTGQQANTEAFF
TGCGCCAGCACTGGGCAACAGGCGAACACTGAAGCTTTCTTT
>-|-|TRBV2|TRBJ1-3
CASSGQTGNTIYF
TGTGCCAGCAGTGGACAAACCGGAAACACCATATATTTT
>-|TRBD1|TRBV2|TRBJ1-2
CASRNSQGAGYTF
TGTGCCAGCAGGAACTCACAGGGGGCAGGCTACACCTTC
>-|TRBD1|TRBV20-1|TRBJ2-7
CSASHRGYEQYF
TGCAGTGCTAGTCACAGGGGGTACGAGCAGTACTTC
>-|-|TRBV3-1/TRBV3-2|TRBJ2-2
CASSQAGSGELFF
TGTGCCAGCAGCCAAGCGGGATCCGGGGAGCTGTTTTTT
>-|-|TRBV2|TRBJ1-3
CASTREQGTGNTIYF
TGTGCCAGCACCCGAGAACAGGGAACTGGAAACACCATATATTTT
>-|-|TRBV19|TRBJ2-1
CASSLDPAGDNEQFF
TGTGCCAGTAGCCTCGATCCCGCCGGTGACAATGAGCAGTTCTTC
>-|TRBD1|TRBV5-1|TRBJ1-4
CASSFGLRGQGGEKLFF
TGCGCCAGCAGCTTTGGCCTTCGGGGACAGGGAGGGGAAAAACTGTTTTTT
>-|TRBD1|TRBV10-3|TRBJ1-1
CAISIDRGTEAFF
TGTGCCATCAGTATCGACAGGGGCACTGAAGCTTTCTTT
>-|TRBD1|TRBV7-8|TRBJ1-6
CASSLEGTAVLNSPLHF
TGTGCCAGCAGCTTAGAGGGGACAGCGGTGTTAAATTCACCCCTCCACTTT
>few|-|TRBV5-6|TRBJ1-6
CASSLRGYNSPLHF
TGTGCCAGCAGCTTGAGAGGGTATAATTCACCCCTCCACTTT
>-|-|TRBV6-2/TRBV6-3|TRBJ1-2
CASSSTENYGYTF
TGTGCCAGCAGTTCGACAGAGAACTATGGCTACACCTTC
>once|TRBD2|TRBV7-9|TRBJ2-5
CASSFAGVGETQYF
TGTGCCAGCAGCTTCGCGGGGGTAGGAGAGACCCAGTACTTC
>-|-|TRBV13|TRBJ2-3
CASSSKPTDTQYF
TGTGCCAGCAGTTCTAAACCCACAGATACGCAGTATTTT
>-|-|TRBV30|TRBJ1-1
CAWSVFPVNTEAFF
TGTGCCTGGAGTGTCTTTCCCGTGAACACTGAAGCTTTCTTT
>-|TRBD2|TRBV19|TRBJ2-3
CASSTSPLSGRAGDTQYF
TGTGCCAGTAGTACCTCCCCTCTCAGCGGGAGGGCGGGGGATACGCAGTATTTT
>-|-|TRBV7-2|TRBJ2-4
CASSRVFELAKNIQYF
TGTGCCAGCAGCCGGGTATTTGAGTTAGCCAAAAACATTCAGTACTTC
>-|-|TRBV14|TRBJ1-2
CASSQAGIYHTF
TGTGCCAGCAGCCAAGCAGGGATCTATCACACCTTC
>-|-|TRBV6-5|TRBJ1-3
CASSSGYSGNTIYF
TGTGCCAGCAGTTCGGGGTACTCTGGAAACACCATATATTTT
>few|TRBD1|TRBV7-2|TRBJ1-4
CASSPTAGQAREKLFF
TGTGCCAGCTCCCCGACGGCTGGACAGGCCCGTGAAAAACTGTTTTTT
>-|-|TRBV18|TRBJ2-5
CASSPRPGGGETQYF
TGTGCCAGCTCACCACGGCCAGGTGGAGGGGAGACCCAGTACTTC
>-|TRBD1|TRBV18|TRBJ2-5
CASSPGTAQETQYF
TGTGCCAGCTCACCCGGGACAGCTCAAGAGACCCAGTACTTC
>-|-|TRBV6-7|TRBJ2-7
CASSYSDSNSYEQYF
TGTGCCAGCAGTTACTCGGACAGTAACTCCTACGAGCAGTACTTC
>-|-|TRBV5-1|TRBJ2-5
CASSLDPGDVETQYF
TGCGCCAGCAGCTTGGATCCAGGGGACGTGGAGACCCAGTACTTC
>-|-|TRBV10-3|TRBJ2-1
CAISETSSYNEQFF
TGTGCCATCAGTGAGACTAGCTCCTACAATGAGCAGTTCTTC
>few|-|TRBV27|TRBJ1-1
CASSFGASEWSEAFF
TGTGCCAGCAGTTTTGGGGCCTCTGAGTGGTCTGAAGCTTTCTTT
>-|-|TRBV30|TRBJ1-6
CAWSGEALSPLHF
TGTGCCTGGAGTGGGGAGGCTCTTTCACCCCTCCACTTT
>-|-|TRBV7-2|TRBJ2-3
CASSFVPDTQYF
TGTGCCAGCAGCTTCGTCCCAGATACGCAGTATTTT
>-|-|TRBV12-3/TRBV12-4|TRBJ1-2
CATSQGTADYTF
TGTGCCACCTCACAGGGAACCGCTGACTACACCTTC
>-|-|TRBV24-1|TRBJ1-5
CATSDHLGSAPQHF
TGTGCCACCAGTGACCACCTCGGGTCCGCGCCCCAGCATTTT
>-|TRBD1|TRBV20-1|TRBJ1-6
CSASTGTGRSPLHF
TGCAGTGCCAGTACCGGGACAGGGCGTTCACCCCTCCACTTT
>-|TRBD2|TRBV19|TRBJ2-1
CASSIGGGAYNEQFF
TGTGCCAGTAGTATTGGCGGGGGGGCCTACAATGAGCAGTTCTTC
>-|-|TRBV6-5|TRBJ1-2
CASSSIGRGGYTF
TGTGCCAGCAGTTCAATAGGACGGGGAGGCTACACCTTC
>-|TRBD2|TRBV6-5|TRBJ2-7
CASRTGGAYEQYF
TGTGCCAGCAGAACGGGGGGGGCCTACGAGCAGTACTTC
>-|-|TRBV15|TRBJ2-5
CATSRASRETQYF
TGTGCCACCAGCAGAGCTAGCAGGGAGACCCAGTACTTC
>-|-|TRBV2|TRBJ1-1
CASSEHTRVGGTEAFF
TGTGCCAGCAGTGAACATACGAGGGTCGGTGGAACTGAAGCTTTCTTT
>-|-|TRBV18|TRBJ2-3
CASSPWGSSADTQYF
TGTGCCAGCTCCCCCTGGGGGTCTAGCGCAGATACGCAGTATTTT
>-|TRBD1|TRBV28|TRBJ1-2
CASTRHTGEYGYTF
TGTGCCAGCACCCGACACACAGGGGAGTATGGCTACACCTTC
>-|TRBD2|TRBV6-2/TRBV6-3|TRBJ2-7
CASSYSLLAGLIDEQYF
TGTGCCAGCAGTTACTCCCTACTGGCGGGACTAATTGACGAGCAGTACTTC
>-|TRBD2|TRBV30|TRBJ2-5
CARQGASGGVETQYF
TGTGCCCGCCAAGGAGCTAGCGGGGGGGTAGAGACCCAGTACTTC
>once|-|TRBV9|TRBJ2-3
CASSVGGGSTDTQYF
TGTGCCAGCAGCGTTGGGGGCGGTAGCACAGATACGCAGTATTTT